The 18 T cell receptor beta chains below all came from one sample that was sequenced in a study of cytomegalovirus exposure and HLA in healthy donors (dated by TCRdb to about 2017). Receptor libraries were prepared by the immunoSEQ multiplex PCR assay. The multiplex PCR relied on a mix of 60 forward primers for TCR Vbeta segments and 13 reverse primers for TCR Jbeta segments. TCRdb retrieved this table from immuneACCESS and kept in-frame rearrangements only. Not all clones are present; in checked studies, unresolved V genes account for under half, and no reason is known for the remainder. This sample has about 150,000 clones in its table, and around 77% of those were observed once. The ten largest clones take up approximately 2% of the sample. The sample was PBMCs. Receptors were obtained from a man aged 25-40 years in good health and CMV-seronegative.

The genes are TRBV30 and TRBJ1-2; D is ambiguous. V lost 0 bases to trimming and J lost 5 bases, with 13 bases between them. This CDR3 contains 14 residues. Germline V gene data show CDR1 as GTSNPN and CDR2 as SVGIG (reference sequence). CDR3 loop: CAWSVSRTGYGYTF. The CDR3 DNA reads TGTGCCTGGAGTGTTTCTAGGACGGGATATGGCTACACCTTC.

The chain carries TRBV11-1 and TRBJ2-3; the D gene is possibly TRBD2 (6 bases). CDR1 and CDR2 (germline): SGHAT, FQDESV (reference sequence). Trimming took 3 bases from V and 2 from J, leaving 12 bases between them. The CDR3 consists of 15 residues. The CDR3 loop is CASSLGDSYTDTQYF. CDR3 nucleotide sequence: TGTGCCAGCAGCTTGGGGGACTCATACACAGATACGCAGTATTTT.

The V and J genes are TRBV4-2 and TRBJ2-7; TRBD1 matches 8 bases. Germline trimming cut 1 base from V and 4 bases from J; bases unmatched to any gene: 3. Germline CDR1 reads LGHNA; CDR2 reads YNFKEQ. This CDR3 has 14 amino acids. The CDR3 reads CASSQGTGPYEQYF. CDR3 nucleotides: TGTGCCAGCAGCCAAGGGACAGGGCCTTACGAGCAGTACTTC.

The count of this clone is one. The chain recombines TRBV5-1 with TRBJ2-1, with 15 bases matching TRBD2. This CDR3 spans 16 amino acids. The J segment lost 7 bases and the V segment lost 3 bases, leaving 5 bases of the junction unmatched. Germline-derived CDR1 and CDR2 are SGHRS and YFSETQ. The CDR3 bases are TGCGCCAGCAGCTCATCCGGGACTAGCGGGAGGAATGAGCAGTTCTTC. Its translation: CASSSSGTSGRNEQFF.

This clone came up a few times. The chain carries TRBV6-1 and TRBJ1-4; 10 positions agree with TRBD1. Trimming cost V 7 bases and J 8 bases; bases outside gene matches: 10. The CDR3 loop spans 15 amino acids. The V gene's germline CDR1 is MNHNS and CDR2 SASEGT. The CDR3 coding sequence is TGTGCCAGCAAAAAGGGAGGGACAGGGGACGAAAAACTGTTTTTT. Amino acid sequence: CASKKGGTGDEKLFF.

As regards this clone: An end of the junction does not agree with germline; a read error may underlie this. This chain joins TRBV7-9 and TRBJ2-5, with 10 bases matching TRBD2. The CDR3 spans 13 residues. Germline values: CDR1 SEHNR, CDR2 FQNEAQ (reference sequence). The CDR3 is CSSRAGGVETQYF. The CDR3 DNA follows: TGTTCCAGCAGAGCGGGAGGGGTCGAGACCCAGTACTTC.

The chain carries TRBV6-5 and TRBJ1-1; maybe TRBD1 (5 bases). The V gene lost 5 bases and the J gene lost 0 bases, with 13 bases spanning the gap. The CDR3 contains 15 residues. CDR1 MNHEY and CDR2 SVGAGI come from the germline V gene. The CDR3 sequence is CASSGAGLMNTEAFF. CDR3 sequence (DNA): TGTGCCAGCAGTGGGGCTGGGCTCATGAACACTGAAGCTTTCTTT.

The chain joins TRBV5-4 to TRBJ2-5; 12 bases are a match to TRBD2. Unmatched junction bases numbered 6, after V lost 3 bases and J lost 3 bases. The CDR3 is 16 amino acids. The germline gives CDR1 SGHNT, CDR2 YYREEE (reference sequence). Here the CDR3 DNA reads TGTGCCAGCAGCTCAGGGACTAGCGGGTCAGAAGAGACCCAGTACTTC. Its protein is CASSSGTSGSEETQYF.

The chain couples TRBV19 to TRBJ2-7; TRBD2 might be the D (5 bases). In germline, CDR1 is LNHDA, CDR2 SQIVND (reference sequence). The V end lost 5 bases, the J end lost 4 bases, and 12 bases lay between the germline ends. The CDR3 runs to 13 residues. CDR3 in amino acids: CASSPGSRYEQYF. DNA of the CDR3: TGTGCCAGTAGTCCGGGGAGCCGGTACGAGCAGTACTTC.

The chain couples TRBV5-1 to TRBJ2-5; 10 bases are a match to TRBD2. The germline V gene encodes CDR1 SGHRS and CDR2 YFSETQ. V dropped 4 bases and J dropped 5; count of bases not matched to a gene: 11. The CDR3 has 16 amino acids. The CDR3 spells CASSDAGTSVRETQYF. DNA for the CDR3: TGCGCCAGCAGCGACGCCGGGACTAGCGTGCGGGAGACCCAGTACTTC.

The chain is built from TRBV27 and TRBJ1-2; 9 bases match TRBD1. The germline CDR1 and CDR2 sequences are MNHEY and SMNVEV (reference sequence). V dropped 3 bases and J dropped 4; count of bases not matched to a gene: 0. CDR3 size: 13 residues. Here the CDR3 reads CASSLTGGYGYTF. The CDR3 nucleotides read TGTGCCAGCAGTTTGACAGGGGGCTATGGCTACACCTTC.

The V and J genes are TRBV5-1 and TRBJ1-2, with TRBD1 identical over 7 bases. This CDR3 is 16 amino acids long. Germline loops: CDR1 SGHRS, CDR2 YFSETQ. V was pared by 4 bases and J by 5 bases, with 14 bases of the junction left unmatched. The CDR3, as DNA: TGCGCCAGCAGCACCCTGGGGGACAGTGGAATATATGGCTACACCTTC. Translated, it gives CASSTLGDSGIYGYTF.

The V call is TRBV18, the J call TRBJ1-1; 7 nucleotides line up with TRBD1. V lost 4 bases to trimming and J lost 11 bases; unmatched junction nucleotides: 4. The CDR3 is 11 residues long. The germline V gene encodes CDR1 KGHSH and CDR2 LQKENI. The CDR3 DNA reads TGTGCCAGCTCACAGGGGGCTCGGGCTTTCTTT. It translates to CASSQGARAFF.

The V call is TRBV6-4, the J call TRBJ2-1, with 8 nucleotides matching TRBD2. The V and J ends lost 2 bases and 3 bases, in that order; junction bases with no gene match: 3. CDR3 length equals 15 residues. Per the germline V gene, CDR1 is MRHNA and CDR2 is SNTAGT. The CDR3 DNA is TGTGCCAGCAGTGACGGAGCGGGAGACTACAATGAGCAGTTCTTC. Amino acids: CASSDGAGDYNEQFF.

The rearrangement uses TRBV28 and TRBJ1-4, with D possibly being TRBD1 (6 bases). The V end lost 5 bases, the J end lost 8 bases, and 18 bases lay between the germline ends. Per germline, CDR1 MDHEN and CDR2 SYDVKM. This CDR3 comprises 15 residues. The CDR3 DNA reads TGTGCCAGCAGTCTTAGGACAGCTCGAGGGGAAAAACTGTTTTTT. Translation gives CASSLRTARGEKLFF. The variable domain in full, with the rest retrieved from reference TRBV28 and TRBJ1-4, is DVKVTQSSRYLVKRTGEKVFLECVQDMDHENMFWYRQDPGLGLRLIYFSYDVKMKEKGDIPEGYSVSREKKERFSLILESASTNQTSMYLCASSLRTARGEKLFFGSGTQLSVL.

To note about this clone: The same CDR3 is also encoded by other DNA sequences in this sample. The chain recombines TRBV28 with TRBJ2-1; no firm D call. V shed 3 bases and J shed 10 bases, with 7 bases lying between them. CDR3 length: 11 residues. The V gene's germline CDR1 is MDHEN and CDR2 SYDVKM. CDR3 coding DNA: TGTGCCAGCAGTTTGTTAGTCGAGCAGTTCTTC. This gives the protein CASSLLVEQFF.

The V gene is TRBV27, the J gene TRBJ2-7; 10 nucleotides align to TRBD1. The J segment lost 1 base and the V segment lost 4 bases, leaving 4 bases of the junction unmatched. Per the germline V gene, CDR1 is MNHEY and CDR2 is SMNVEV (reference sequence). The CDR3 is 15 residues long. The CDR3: CASSSPGQGSYEQYF. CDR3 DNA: TGTGCCAGCAGTTCTCCGGGACAGGGGTCCTACGAGCAGTACTTC.

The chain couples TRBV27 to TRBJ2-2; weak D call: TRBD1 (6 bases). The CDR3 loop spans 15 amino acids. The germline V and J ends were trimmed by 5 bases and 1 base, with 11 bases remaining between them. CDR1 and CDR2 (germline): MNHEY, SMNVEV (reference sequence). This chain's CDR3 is CASSRRGLNTGELFF. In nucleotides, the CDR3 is TGTGCCAGCAGTCGCAGGGGATTGAACACCGGGGAGCTGTTTTTT.